This passage covers 13 T cell receptor beta chains from one sample sequenced in a study. TCRdb redid the calling of the 5' RACE reads with MiXCR, one entry per CDR3 protein. The sample shows about 42,000 distinct CDR3 sequences, about 20% of them seen only once. Tregs were sorted as CD4+CD25+CD127-/low cells. The sample was Tregs sorted from blood. These receptors all come from a female donor with breast cancer.

The chain couples TRBV12-3 or TRBV12-4 to TRBJ1-1, with TRBD1 as a possible D gene (5 bases). There are 15 residues in the CDR3. The V end was cut by 0 bases, the J end by 3 bases, with 11 bases between. The CDR3 DNA reads TGTGCCAGCAGTTTAGCGGGACCTTTAGACACTGAAGCTTTCTTT. Its translation: CASSLAGPLDTEAFF.

In its sample, this clonotype was seen a few times. The chain carries TRBV7-9 and TRBJ2-7; no reliable D call. Trimming took off 3 bases at V and 1 base at J, with 7 bases between the two ends. CDR1 is SEHNR and CDR2 is FQNEAQ in the germline V gene (reference sequence). This CDR3 region has 13 residues. This CDR3 is CASSFSASYEQYF. In DNA form, the CDR3 reads TGTGCCAGCAGCTTCTCAGCTTCCTACGAGCAGTACTTC.

This clonotype was observed a handful of times. This chain joins TRBV5-6 and TRBJ2-2, with D possibly matching TRBD2 (5 bases). Between the trimmed V and J ends, which lost 10 bases and 4 bases, there was a span of 14 bases. Germline V gene data show CDR1 as SGHDT and CDR2 as YYEEEE. The CDR3 runs 13 residues. The CDR3 sequence: CAGETRTTGELFF. The DNA for the CDR3 is TGTGCCGGGGAGACCCGAACCACCGGGGAGCTGTTTTTT. Full variable domain (remainder filled in from reference TRBV5-6 and TRBJ2-2): DAGVTQSPTHLIKTRGQQVTLRCSPKSGHDTVSWYQQALGQGPQFIFQYYEEEERQRGNFPDRFSGHQFPNYSSELNVNALLLGDSALYLCAGETRTTGELFFGEGSRLTVL.

V is TRBV7-9 and J is TRBJ2-7; 14 bases fit TRBD2. The V gene's germline CDR1 is SEHNR and CDR2 FQNEAQ (reference sequence). The ends lost 4 bases at V and 0 bases at J; junction bases unmatched: 14. There are 20 residues in the CDR3. The CDR3 DNA reads as TGTGCCAGCAGCTCGTTTACTCCGGGACTAGCGGGAGAAGTCTCCTACGAGCAGTACTTC. Translated: CASSSFTPGLAGEVSYEQYF.

The chain recombines TRBV4-1 with TRBJ2-1; D is unresolved. Germline V gene sequence: CDR1 MGHRA, CDR2 YSYEKL. Trimming took off 2 bases at V and 8 bases at J, with 16 bases between the two ends. This CDR3 is 15 amino acids long. The CDR3 coding sequence is TGCGCCAGCAGCCAACCGGAAATCAAGTGGGATGAGCAGTTCTTC. The encoded protein is CASSQPEIKWDEQFF.

CDR3 DNA sequence: TGTGCCAGCAGCCTACTTGGGGGGCCTGGGGCCAACGTCCTGACTTTC. Translating it yields CASSLLGGPGANVLTF. The chain has TRBV11-2 and TRBJ2-6, with D perhaps matching TRBD1 or TRBD2 (6 bases each). The CDR3 totals 16 residues. The ends were cut back, 5 bases at V and 2 bases at J, with 13 bases in the middle. Germline-derived CDR1 and CDR2 are SGHAT and FQNNGV.

The sample holds a few counts of this clonotype. It may be a read error: a sequence one base away is much more abundant. This sequence joins TRBV12-3 or TRBV12-4 and TRBJ2-1; tentative D call: TRBD2 (5 bases). The CDR3 runs to 18 residues. The CDR3 region is CASSSAFGIAYVYNEQSF. The CDR3, as DNA: TGTGCCAGCAGTTCCGCGTTCGGGATCGCATACGTATACAATGAGCAGTCCTTC.

This clonotype has just a few counts. The chain has TRBV7-8 and TRBJ1-6; D ambiguous. V lost 0 bases and J 7 bases, leaving 10 bases between the germline ends. The CDR3 runs to 15 residues. CDR1 and CDR2 from the germline V gene are SGHVS and FQNEAQ. This CDR3 is CASSLAPGDNSPLHF. In DNA, the CDR3 is TGTGCCAGCAGCTTAGCGCCAGGAGACAATTCACCCCTCCACTTT.

In the case of this clonotype: A read error is possible here, since a much larger clone lies one base away. This chain connects TRBV20-1 to TRBJ2-1; no clear D. Germline V gives CDR1 DFQATT, CDR2 SNEGSKA (reference sequence). The CDR3 totals 14 residues. In DNA, the CDR3 is TGCAGTGCTAGGGAGCTGAGCTCCTGCAATGAGCAGTTCTTC. Translated: CSARELSSCNEQFF.

This clonotype has only a few counts. J is TRBJ2-5 and V is TRBV6-6; 10 positions match TRBD2. The length of the CDR3 is 14 residues. J gave up 4 bases and V 6 bases, and 5 bases lay outside the gene matches. Germline V gives CDR1 MNHNY, CDR2 SVGAGI (reference sequence). In DNA form, the CDR3 reads TGTGCCAGCAGGCTACTAGCGGGAACAGAGACCCAGTACTTC. The encoded protein is CASRLLAGTETQYF.

This clonotype was observed a handful of times. V is TRBV4-3 and J is TRBJ1-2; 7 bases agree with TRBD1. Germline values: CDR1 LGHNA, CDR2 YSLEER. Trimming cost V 0 bases and J 4 bases; bases outside gene matches: 5. The CDR3 runs 15 residues. In nucleotides, the CDR3 is TGCGCCAGCAGCCAAGATTCGCGGGACAGCTATGGCTACACCTTC. Amino acids: CASSQDSRDSYGYTF.

The genes are TRBV7-9 and TRBJ2-7; 7 positions agree with TRBD1. Germline trimming cut 5 bases from V and 4 bases from J; bases unmatched to any gene: 5. Germline V lookup: CDR1 SEHNR, CDR2 FQNEAQ (reference sequence). The CDR3 contains 13 residues. CDR3 sequence reads: CASSPRQGYEQYF. The CDR3 region has the DNA TGTGCCAGCAGCCCCAGACAGGGTTACGAGCAGTACTTC.

As regards this clonotype: This sequence may be a read error, since a much larger clone differs from it by one base. This chain joins TRBV7-3 and TRBJ2-3, with D unresolved. The CDR3 loop spans 14 amino acids. Germline CDR1 reads SGHTA; CDR2 reads FQGTGA. The CDR3 region is CSSSAGLLTDTQYF. The CDR3 DNA follows: TGTTCCAGCAGCGCAGGATTGCTCACAGATACGCAGTATTTT.